The 25 T cell receptor beta chains given below trace back to one sample, sequenced in a study of Ad26.COV2.S vaccination and SARS-CoV-2 variants. Specified treatment: about 20 received Ad26.COV2.S at low or high dose, single or two shots; five or six received placebo; per-sample allocation not given. All samples were drawn on day 63, counting from the first vaccine or placebo injection. Profiled with immunoSEQ multiplex PCR; TCRdb holds only in-frame clones, not every one. The table records about 380,000 clones, roughly 85% of them present only once. This specimen was peripheral blood, taken in a trial of Ad26.COV2.S vaccine versus placebo. Source of these receptors: a person aged 18 to 59 who received the Ad26.COV2.S COVID-19 vaccine or a placebo.

This clone came up once. This sequence joins TRBV27 and TRBJ1-6; perhaps TRBD1 as D (5 bases). The V end was cut by 2 bases, the J end by 10 bases, with 12 bases between. Germline CDR1 reads MNHEY; CDR2 reads SMNVEV (reference sequence). CDR3 size: 14 residues. The CDR3 nucleotides read TGTGCCAGCAGTTTAGTTCCAGGGCACTCACCCCTCCACTTT. Residues: CASSLVPGHSPLHF.

The chain combines TRBV30 with TRBJ2-3, with D possibly being TRBD2 (5 bases). The germline V and J ends were trimmed by 2 bases and 2 bases, with 14 bases remaining between them. Germline V CDR1 and CDR2: GTSNPN, SVGIG (reference sequence). The CDR3 length is 15 residues. CDR3 DNA: TGTGCCTGGAGTCTGCTAGCAATTCCCACAGATACGCAGTATTTT. Translated: CAWSLLAIPTDTQYF.

The V gene is TRBV13, the J gene TRBJ1-6; possible D gene TRBD1, 5 bases. Trimming stripped 5 bases from V and 6 bases from J, with 11 bases between. Germline-derived CDR1 and CDR2 are PRHDT and FYEKMQ (reference sequence). The CDR3 has 14 amino acids. CDR3 DNA sequence: TGTGCCAGCAGCCTGGGGGTAACTAATTCACCCCTCCACTTT. It is translated as CASSLGVTNSPLHF. The variable domain in full, completed from reference TRBV13 and TRBJ1-6, reads AAGVIQSPRHLIKEKRETATLKCYPIPRHDTVYWYQQGPGQDPQFLISFYEKMQSDKGSIPDRFSAQQFSDYHSELNMSSLELGDSALYFCASSLGVTNSPLHFGNGTRLTVT.

The chain couples TRBV7-9 to TRBJ1-4; 7 positions agree with TRBD1. The CDR3 contains 15 residues. Germline values: CDR1 SEHNR, CDR2 FQNEAQ (reference sequence). The V gene end was trimmed by 4 bases and the J gene end by 3 bases; junction bases not matched to a gene: 5. CDR3 protein: CASSSQGRANEKLFF. As DNA, the CDR3 is TGTGCCAGCAGCTCACAGGGGAGGGCTAATGAAAAACTGTTTTTT.

The chain combines TRBV2 with TRBJ2-5; TRBD1 aligns across 8 bases. V lost 4 bases and J lost 2; bases outside the gene matches: 9. CDR1 and CDR2 (germline): SNHLY, FYNNEI. The CDR3 consists of 16 residues. The CDR3 sequence is CASSGLSGTGQETQYF. In DNA, the CDR3 is TGTGCCAGCAGTGGACTCTCCGGGACAGGACAAGAGACCCAGTACTTC.

The rearrangement links TRBV6-5 to TRBJ2-2; D might be TRBD2 (5 bases). The V end was cut by 0 bases, the J end by 7 bases, with 12 bases between. Germline CDR1 is MNHEY and CDR2 is SVGAGI. The CDR3 has 15 residues. CDR3 in amino acids: CASSYSSGALGELFF. The DNA of the CDR3 is TGTGCCAGCAGTTACTCGAGCGGCGCCCTCGGGGAGCTGTTTTTT.

The genes are TRBV11-2 and TRBJ2-7, with unresolved D. Deletions cut 0 bases from V and 6 bases from J, with 3 bases between. This CDR3 is built from 11 residues. Germline-derived CDR1 and CDR2 are SGHAT and FQNNGV. CDR3 nucleotide sequence: TGTGCCAGCAGCTTAGAGGGCGAGCAGTACTTC. Translating gives CASSLEGEQYF.

V usage is TRBV9 and J usage is TRBJ1-5, with 8 bases fitting TRBD1. This CDR3 is built from 16 residues. V lost 4 bases to trimming and J lost 0 bases; unmatched junction nucleotides: 6. Germline values: CDR1 SGDLS, CDR2 YYNGEE. The CDR3 loop is CASSPGQGRSNQPQHF. In DNA, the CDR3 is TGTGCCAGCAGCCCAGGACAGGGTCGTAGCAATCAGCCCCAGCATTTT.

This chain uses TRBV19 with TRBJ1-4; 7 positions match TRBD1. In germline, CDR1 is LNHDA, CDR2 SQIVND (reference sequence). V lost 6 bases, J lost 1 base, and 5 bases stayed unmatched. The CDR3 sequence is 15 residues long. The CDR3 sequence: CASRARGETNEKLFF. Here the CDR3 DNA reads TGTGCCAGTAGGGCCAGGGGGGAAACTAATGAAAAACTGTTTTTT.

The CDR3: CASSLSRVTSNYGYTF. DNA for the CDR3: TGTGCCAGCAGTTTATCGCGCGTAACTTCGAACTATGGCTACACCTTC. This chain connects TRBV27 to TRBJ1-2; no clear D gene. The V end lost 0 bases, the J end lost 2 bases, and 13 bases lay between the germline ends. CDR1 is MNHEY, CDR2 SMNVEV, per germline (reference sequence). The CDR3 runs 16 residues.

The rearrangement links TRBV5-5 to TRBJ2-6; D remains ambiguous. V lost 6 bases and J lost 0, with 4 bases in between. This CDR3 region has 13 residues. The germline gives CDR1 SGHKS, CDR2 YYEKEE (reference sequence). The CDR3 sequence is CASTISGANVLTF. The DNA for the CDR3 is TGTGCCAGCACTATCTCTGGGGCCAACGTCCTGACTTTC.

The V and J genes are TRBV2 and TRBJ2-7; D perhaps matches TRBD2 (6 bases). V gave up 6 bases and J gave up 5 bases, with 17 bases separating them. The germline V gene encodes CDR1 SNHLY and CDR2 FYNNEI. CDR3 length: 14 residues. The CDR3 DNA follows: TGTGCCAGCAGGGACTCAGGAGGGGTTCACGAGCAGTACTTC. This encodes CASRDSGGVHEQYF.

The CDR3 bases are TGTGCCAGCAGCAAGGGACTAGCGGTTGTCACAGATACGCAGTATTTT. Its protein is CASSKGLAVVTDTQYF. V and J are TRBV9 and TRBJ2-3, with 11 nucleotides matching TRBD2. There are 16 residues in the CDR3. Germline trimming cut 4 bases from V and 2 bases from J; bases unmatched to any gene: 6. CDR1 is SGDLS, CDR2 YYNGEE, per germline.

The V and J genes are TRBV6-6 and TRBJ2-3, with D perhaps TRBD2 (7 bases). The CDR3 has 14 amino acids. V was cut by 9 bases and J by 2 bases, with 15 bases left in between. Germline CDR1 is MNHNY and CDR2 is SVGAGI (reference sequence). The CDR3 reads CASREGGPTDTQYF. CDR3 DNA sequence: TGTGCCAGTAGAGAGGGGGGGCCCACAGATACGCAGTATTTT.

The chain couples TRBV12-3 or TRBV12-4 to TRBJ2-1; D possibly corresponds to TRBD2 (5 bases). V lost 2 bases to trimming and J lost 7 bases, with 9 bases between them. This CDR3 region has 13 residues. The CDR3, as DNA: TGTGCCAGCAGTTTAACGGGGTCAAATGAGCAGTTCTTC. Its translation is CASSLTGSNEQFF.

This chain uses TRBV14 with TRBJ2-1, with D maybe TRBD2 (5 bases). CDR1 and CDR2 from the germline V gene are SGHDN and FVKESK. The CDR3 sequence is 13 residues long. The V end was cut by 0 bases, the J end by 13 bases, with 13 bases between. The CDR3 loop reads CASSQDWTGDQFF. CDR3 DNA: TGTGCCAGCAGCCAAGATTGGACCGGGGATCAGTTCTTC.

This sequence joins TRBV4-1 and TRBJ2-1; tentatively, D is TRBD1 (5 bases). The CDR3 sequence is 16 residues long. The V gene lost 0 bases and the J gene lost 5 bases, with 14 bases spanning the gap. Germline V CDR1 and CDR2: MGHRA, YSYEKL. CDR3 residues: CASSQDSGLVHNEQFF. CDR3 DNA sequence: TGCGCCAGCAGCCAAGATTCAGGGTTAGTCCACAATGAGCAGTTCTTC.

The chain links TRBV18 to TRBJ1-6; 10 bases are a match to TRBD1. Trimming cost V 3 bases and J 5 bases; bases outside gene matches: 16. Germline values: CDR1 KGHSH, CDR2 LQKENI. The CDR3 consists of 20 residues. CDR3 in amino acids: CASSPDSYRDRGFHNSPLHF. CDR3 coding DNA: TGTGCCAGCTCACCCGATTCCTACCGGGACAGGGGATTCCATAATTCACCCCTCCACTTT.

The J gene is TRBJ2-2, the V gene TRBV7-9, with D perhaps matching TRBD2 (5 bases). CDR1 SEHNR and CDR2 FQNEAQ come from the germline V gene (reference sequence). The CDR3 sequence is 16 residues long. V dropped 2 bases and J dropped 0 bases, with 10 bases sitting between them. CDR3 sequence reads: CASSLRRVSNTGELFF. CDR3 sequence (DNA): TGTGCCAGCAGCTTACGGCGGGTATCGAACACCGGGGAGCTGTTTTTT. The whole variable domain, remainder taken from reference TRBV7-9 and TRBJ2-2, is DTGVSQNPRHKITKRGQNVTFRCDPISEHNRLYWYRQTLGQGPEFLTYFQNEAQLEKSRLLSDRFSAERPKGSFSTLEIQRTEQGDSAMYLCASSLRRVSNTGELFFGEGSRLTVL.

This clone appeared once. This rearrangement joins TRBV25-1 to TRBJ2-7; 7 bases are a match to TRBD1. Germline CDR1 and CDR2: MGHDK and SYGVNS. The CDR3 is 14 amino acids. Unmatched junction bases numbered 7, after V lost 6 bases and J lost 2 bases. As DNA, the CDR3 is TGTGCCAGCAGACGTTCAGGGACAGCCTACGAGCAGTACTTC. Its protein product is CASRRSGTAYEQYF.

This chain uses TRBV6-2 or TRBV6-3 with TRBJ2-3, with D perhaps TRBD1 (6 bases). V lost 2 bases and J 0 bases, leaving 9 bases between the germline ends. CDR1 and CDR2 (germline): MNHEY, SVGEGT. This CDR3 region has 15 residues. The CDR3 protein is CASSYGRGSTDTQYF. The CDR3 coding sequence is TGTGCCAGCAGTTACGGCAGGGGTAGCACAGATACGCAGTATTTT.

The V and J genes are TRBV6-5 and TRBJ1-4, with a tentative D call TRBD1 (5 bases). The CDR3 runs 14 residues. Germline V gives CDR1 MNHEY, CDR2 SVGAGI. Trimming shortened V by 5 bases and J by 5 bases, and 12 bases separated the two germline ends. CDR3 residues: CASSPGTGNEKLFF. CDR3 DNA sequence: TGTGCCAGCAGTCCCGGGACGGGAAATGAAAAACTGTTTTTT.

This clone has only one observation. The chain recombines TRBV5-1 with TRBJ2-7; 8 bases align to TRBD2. Germline CDR1 SGHRS, CDR2 YFSETQ. V was pared by 3 bases and J by 2 bases, with 7 bases of the junction left unmatched. The CDR3 covers 15 residues. This CDR3 is CASSSGTRSAYEQYF. DNA for the CDR3: TGCGCCAGCAGCTCCGGGACTAGGTCTGCCTACGAGCAGTACTTC.

The chain uses TRBV5-1 and TRBJ2-1; 10 nucleotides agree with TRBD1. Looked up from germline, CDR1 is SGHRS and CDR2 is YFSETQ. CDR3 size: 14 residues. Losses at the gene ends were 2 bases for V and 9 bases for J; bases not matched to a gene: 5. CDR3 region: CASSLLDRGGEQFF. Written as DNA, the CDR3 is TGCGCCAGCAGCTTACTGGACAGGGGGGGTGAGCAGTTCTTC.

For the CDR3, the DNA is TGCGCCAGCGGTTTACTAGCGGGGGGGCCGGATACGCAGTATTTT. This translates into CASGLLAGGPDTQYF. This chain uses TRBV10-1 with TRBJ2-3; 13 nucleotides agree with TRBD2. J lost 6 bases, V lost 8 bases, and 8 bases had no gene match. The CDR3 loop spans 15 amino acids. The germline V gene has CDR1 WNHNN and CDR2 SYGVQD (reference sequence).